This is a list of T cell receptor beta chains from one sample in a study of T cell responses to AZD1222 COVID-19 vaccine. Using immunoSEQ multiplex PCR, the repertoire was profiled, and TCRdb retains in-frame clones only, with some absent. The sample has about 120,000 clones, about 90% seen once. The sequenced sample was peripheral blood, obtained on day 0 of AZD1222 vaccination. These receptors originate from an adult in good health. The CDR3 runs from the conserved cysteine through the conserved F or W. D genes are given only for firm matches. The size of a clone is reported for some rows only, either as once, few or many, or as a class for expanded clones.

TRBV20-1,.,TRBJ1-2,.,TGCAGTGCTGTCCCCGATGGCTACACCTTC,CSAVPDGYTF
TRBV6-1,.,TRBJ2-3,.,TGTGCCAGCAGTGACCACAGGGCAGATACGCAGTATTTT,CASSDHRADTQYF
TRBV5-6,.,TRBJ2-2,.,TGTGCCAGCAGCTTTACCAGGAACACCGGGGAGCTGTTTTTT,CASSFTRNTGELFF
TRBV28,.,TRBJ1-1,once,TGTGCCAGCAGTTTCCGGGAGAGGGAAGCTTTCTTT,CASSFREREAFF
TRBV25-1,.,TRBJ1-2,few,TGTGCCAGCAGTGGGGGGGTAAGCTATGGCTACACCTTC,CASSGGVSYGYTF
TRBV28,.,TRBJ1-2,.,TGTGCCAGCAGTTCCGGTGGACCCTATGGCTACACCTTC,CASSSGGPYGYTF
TRBV28,TRBD1,TRBJ2-7,.,TGTGCCAGCAGTCCGGACAGGGGCTTCTCCTACGAGCAGTACTTC,CASSPDRGFSYEQYF
TRBV27,TRBD1,TRBJ1-2,.,TGTGCCAGCAGTTTTTCGACAGGGAACTATGGCTACACCTTC,CASSFSTGNYGYTF
TRBV5-1,TRBD1,TRBJ1-1,.,TGCGCCAGCAGCCATCCGGACAGGGGGACGAACACTGAAGCTTTCTTT,CASSHPDRGTNTEAFF
TRBV9,.,TRBJ1-4,once,TGTGCCAGCAGCGTAGGAATGGGAACAACTAATGAAAAACTGTTTTTT,CASSVGMGTTNEKLFF
TRBV6-2/TRBV6-3,TRBD2,TRBJ2-3,.,TGTGCCAGCAGTTACACGACTAGCGGGGACCAACCAGATACGCAGTATTTT,CASSYTTSGDQPDTQYF
TRBV9,.,TRBJ2-5,.,TGTGCCAGCAGCGTAGGGTCTGGGGAGACCCAGTACTTC,CASSVGSGETQYF
TRBV30,.,TRBJ1-3,.,TGTGCCTGGAGCCAGGGTTCATCTGGAAACACCATATATTTT,CAWSQGSSGNTIYF
TRBV5-1,.,TRBJ1-2,.,TGCGCCAGCAGCTTGGGCACGACAGGTGTCTATGGCTACACCTTC,CASSLGTTGVYGYTF
TRBV6-6,.,TRBJ1-6,once,TGTGCCAGCAGGCTAGACGGGGCGAATAATTCACCCCTCCACTTT,CASRLDGANNSPLHF
TRBV5-4,TRBD2,TRBJ2-7,.,TGTGCCAGCAGCCTAGCGGGAGTAAGCGAGCAGTACTTC,CASSLAGVSEQYF
TRBV5-8,.,TRBJ2-3,.,TGTGCCAGCAGCTTGGCCCCGGGAGATACGCAGTATTTT,CASSLAPGDTQYF
TRBV5-6,.,TRBJ1-3,.,TGTGCCAGCAGCTTGGAGGACTCTGGAAACACCATATATTTT,CASSLEDSGNTIYF
TRBV5-6,TRBD1,TRBJ1-3,.,TGTGCCAGCACCGAACTACGGGACAGGCATAACACCATATATTTT,CASTELRDRHNTIYF
TRBV5-4,.,TRBJ2-3,.,TGTGCCAGCAGCAGGGACGGGGCTAGCACAGATACGCAGTATTTT,CASSRDGASTDTQYF
TRBV2,.,TRBJ2-6,.,TGTGCCAGCAGTGAAGAGCAGGCTGGGGCCAACGTCCTGACTTTC,CASSEEQAGANVLTF
TRBV27,.,TRBJ1-1,.,TGTGCCAGCAGTTTATTCTGGAGCACTGAAGCTTTCTTT,CASSLFWSTEAFF
TRBV28,TRBD1,TRBJ1-2,.,TGTGCCAGCAGCCCCGGGACAGCTAACTATGGCTACACCTTC,CASSPGTANYGYTF
TRBV7-2,.,TRBJ2-2,.,TGTGCCAGCAGCTTAGCGAGGGGGGCCGGGGAGCTGTTTTTT,CASSLARGAGELFF